This T cell receptor beta chain appears in the sequencing data of a study of blood T cell repertoires in COVID-19. About the research overall: The United States, Italy and Spain supplied acute and convalescent COVID-19 samples. T cells, B-cell-depleted T cells, or PBMCs supplied cDNA or gDNA.

There are 16 residues in the CDR3. The germline CDR1 and CDR2 sequences are SGHDN and FVKESK. V lost 4 bases to trimming and J lost 4 bases, with 19 bases between them. This clone has just one count. Per the original methods: By means of reference gene primer amplification, nucleated cell counts were estimated. Generated by immunoSEQ multiplex PCR, the TCRdb table keeps only in-frame clones and is missing some. That table furnishes V, J and clone size, whereas the DNA furnished D and trimming. The sample holds 160,000 or so clones, about 85% seen once. This chain uses TRBV14 with TRBJ1-2, with a weak D call TRBD1 (6 bases). This sequence was found in a man aged 35-49 years with acute or convalescent COVID-19. Input material: peripheral blood. CDR3 coding DNA: TGTGCCAGCAGCCCTATACAGGGCCTGAGTAGCTATGGCTACACCTTC. This gives the protein CASSPIQGLSSYGYTF.